Listed here is a single T cell receptor beta chain. Trimming left V 4 bases short and J 0 bases short, with 11 bases between. CDR1 and CDR2 (germline): LGHNA, YNFKEQ. The CDR3 sequence is 15 residues long. This entry comes from a study of blood T cell repertoires in COVID-19. Clones were read by immunoSEQ multiplex PCR, and TCRdb kept only the in-frame ones, dropping some. The sample yields around 12,000 clones, around 90% seen once. The TCR originated in a woman aged 60 to 75 with active COVID-19. The chain employs TRBV4-2 and TRBJ2-3; no clear D. The source material was peripheral blood. CDR3 bases: TGTGCCAGCAGCCGCTCTAACCCGAGCACAGATACGCAGTATTTT. Translated: CASSRSNPSTDTQYF.